Sequencing of this T cell receptor beta chain was carried out in a study of blood T cell repertoires in COVID-19. Study in general: Samples of COVID-19 (acute and convalescent) were obtained from the United States, Italy and Spain. In each case, the material was cDNA or gDNA derived from T cells, B-cell-depleted T cells, or PBMCs.

V was shortened by 1 base and J by 0 bases, with 9 bases between the two germline ends. The CDR3 has 16 residues. Looked up from germline, CDR1 is LNHDA and CDR2 is SQIVND (reference sequence). In the original workflow: Amplification with reference gene primers provided the estimates of nucleated cell counts. Sequencing used immunoSEQ multiplex PCR; TCRdb keeps in-frame clones, though not all of them. The D gene and trimming were derived from the DNA, and the V and J assignments and clone size from that table. The sample records about 44,000 clones, approximately 90% being singletons. The origin of this receptor is a man aged 70-80 years with active COVID-19. Sequencing was performed on peripheral blood. The genes are TRBV19 and TRBJ2-2, with D hard to call. The CDR3 nucleotides are TGTGCCAGTAGTATAGTGAGCGTCCCGAACACCGGGGAGCTGTTTTTT. Protein: CASSIVSVPNTGELFF.